The rows below give T cell receptor beta chains drawn from one sample of a study of identical twins. TCRdb passed the 5' RACE reads through MiXCR, listing each CDR3 protein once. The sample shows around 510,000 distinct CDR3 sequences, about 13% of them seen only once. These data also featured in a second study, about yellow fever vaccine responses in identical twins.

Specimen: CD4+ T cells sorted from blood. The receptors were sampled from a woman aged 18-29 years in good health. Both conserved end residues are part of each CDR3. A D gene is named only where the DNA matches it firmly. Only part of the rows carry a size: once, few, many, or a class if the clone is expanded.

>TRBV6-1|NA|TRBD1|TRBJ2-7
CASTFRDRGNEHYF
TGTGCCAGCACCTTCCGGGACAGGGGGAACGAGCACTACTTC
>TRBV4-3|few|NA|TRBJ2-1
CASSQGSSYNEQFF
TGCGCCAGCAGCCAGGGGAGCTCCTACAATGAGCAGTTCTTC
>TRBV20-1|NA|TRBD2|TRBJ2-4
CSASGTSGENIQYF
TGCAGTGCTAGCGGGACTAGCGGGGAAAACATTCAGTACTTC
>TRBV5-1|NA|TRBD2|TRBJ2-1
CASSSRTSGISEQFF
TGCGCCAGCAGCTCAAGGACTAGCGGGATATCTGAGCAGTTCTTC
>TRBV16|once|NA|TRBJ1-5
CASSQSFGNGGQPQHF
TGTGCCAGCAGCCAATCGTTTGGAAATGGAGGGCAGCCCCAGCATTTT
>TRBV5-1|few|TRBD2|TRBJ2-2
CASSFAGLAGYNTGELFF
TGCGCCAGCAGTTTCGCAGGACTAGCGGGATACAACACCGGGGAGCTGTTTTTT
>TRBV20-1|NA|NA|TRBJ2-5
CSAIRGIRLQGAQYF
TGCAGTGCTATAAGGGGTATTAGACTTCAGGGCGCCCAGTACTTC
>TRBV10-3|few|TRBD1|TRBJ1-5
CATQGQGDQPQHF
TGTGCCACGCAGGGACAGGGCGATCAGCCCCAGCATTTT
>TRBV20-1|NA|TRBD1|TRBJ1-6
CSATGTDNSPLHF
TGCAGTGCTACCGGGACAGATAATTCACCCCTCCACTTT
>TRBV23-1|NA|NA|TRBJ2-3
CASSHPPRGISTDTQYF
TGCGCCAGCAGTCATCCCCCTAGGGGGATTAGCACAGATACGCAGTATTTT
>TRBV29-1|NA|NA|TRBJ1-5
CSATLSSKAGQPQHF
TGCAGCGCCACGTTGTCCTCCAAAGCGGGTCAGCCCCAGCATTTT
>TRBV6-1|few|NA|TRBJ2-7
CASRELATVYEQYF
TGTGCCAGCAGAGAACTAGCCACGGTCTACGAGCAGTACTTC
>TRBV12-3/TRBV12-4|many|TRBD2|TRBJ2-5
CASSSDSGGVKTQYF
TGTGCCAGCAGTTCGGACTCCGGGGGGGTAAAGACCCAGTACTTC
>TRBV24-1|few|NA|TRBJ1-2
CATSARDYGYTF
TGTGCCACCAGTGCCAGGGACTATGGCTACACCTTC
>TRBV28|NA|TRBD2|TRBJ2-7
CASSRTSGVSYEQYF
TGTGCCAGCAGTCGTACTAGCGGGGTTTCCTACGAGCAGTACTTC
>TRBV10-3|few|TRBD1|TRBJ2-4
CAIRPDRGTAKNIQYF
TGTGCCATCAGACCCGACAGGGGAACAGCCAAAAACATTCAGTACTTC